Presented here are 4 T cell receptor beta chains from one specimen sequenced in a study of neoadjuvant anti-PD-1 for oral cavity cancer. The sample's time point: after neoadjuvant nivolumab, at surgical resection. Using immunoSEQ multiplex PCR, the repertoire was profiled, and TCRdb retains in-frame clones only, with some absent. The sample carries around 37,000 clones, approximately 40% recorded once. The sequences come from tumor tissue, collected after nivolumab (anti-PD-1) treatment. Source of these receptors: a person between 40 and 85 years old with oral cavity squamous cell carcinoma.

This clone was observed a single time. The rearrangement uses TRBV29-1 and TRBJ2-3; weak D call: TRBD2 (6 bases). From germline, CDR1 is SQVTM and CDR2 ANQGSEA. This CDR3 has 13 residues. With 5 bases removed from V and 3 bases from J, the gap between germline ends came to 12 bases. CDR3 protein: CSVMTRLTDTQYF. CDR3 nucleotides: TGCAGCGTTATGACTAGGCTGACAGATACGCAGTATTTT.

This clone was seen many times. The chain uses TRBV4-1 and TRBJ1-2, with D possibly matching TRBD1 (5 bases). Germline lookup yields CDR1 MGHRA and CDR2 YSYEKL. The CDR3 runs 15 residues. Trimming left V 3 bases short and J 2 bases short, with 13 bases between. CDR3 nucleotide sequence: TGCGCCAGCAGCCACCTCTCCGGGGGGAACTATGGCTACACCTTC. Its protein is CASSHLSGGNYGYTF.

The chain combines TRBV5-6 with TRBJ1-2; TRBD1 matches at 7 bases. From germline, CDR1 is SGHDT and CDR2 YYEEEE. The CDR3 covers 16 residues. V shed 3 bases, J shed 8 bases, and the junction held 16 bases outside the gene matches. The CDR3 region is CASSSPTGLSGGGYTF. CDR3 bases: TGTGCCAGCAGCTCGCCGACAGGGCTAAGTGGGGGCGGCTACACCTTC.

The V and J genes are TRBV7-2 and TRBJ2-7; D unresolved. This CDR3 is 12 amino acids long. Germline assignment: CDR1 SGHTA and CDR2 FQGNSA. V was clipped by 4 bases and J by 6 bases, with 10 bases between them. The CDR3 here is CASSSRVGEQYF. Here the CDR3 DNA reads TGTGCCAGCAGCTCAAGGGTAGGCGAGCAGTACTTC.